This TCR beta chain derives from a study of tumor-infiltrating lymphocytes in localized non-small cell lung cancer. In the study overall: Some samples were collected after neoadjuvant chemotherapy; smokers, never-smokers and several histologies were included. Overall study findings and caveats: Not all patients were TCR sequenced, owing to tissue quantity. Higher tumor T cell infiltration than in uninvolved lung was supported by TCRbeta sequencing.

The CDR3 length is 11 residues. CDR1 LNHDA and CDR2 SQIVND come from the germline V gene (reference sequence). Sequencing was performed with immunoSEQ multiplex PCR; in TCRdb, only in-frame clones are kept and a portion is missing. This sample has 11,000 to 15,000 clones, with approximately 85% found just once. Comment on this clone: Its target is unknown.

The sample was lung tumor tissue. This rearrangement joins TRBV19 to TRBJ2-7; D may be TRBD1 (6 bases). This TCR was recovered from a human donor with non-small cell lung cancer. Here the CDR3 DNA reads TGTGCAGTGACAGGAGAATACGAGCAGTACTTC. This translates into CAVTGEYEQYF.